The 30 T cell receptor beta chains presented below share a single source sample, sequenced in a study of blood T cell repertoires in COVID-19. Here immunoSEQ multiplex PCR was the method, and the copy in TCRdb shows in-frame clones only, minus some. The table has around 300,000 clones, roughly nine tenths seen once. Sequencing was done on a sample of peripheral blood. These receptors all stem from a woman aged 25 to 45 with COVID-19, enrolled during active disease.

The rearrangement links TRBV28 to TRBJ2-3; D gene ambiguous. Trimming removed 7 bases from V and 6 bases from J, with 11 bases in between. Germline V gene data show CDR1 as MDHEN and CDR2 as SYDVKM. The CDR3 consists of 12 residues. The DNA for the CDR3 is TGTGCCAGCAACCAACAAGATGATACGCAGTATTTT. Its protein product is CASNQQDDTQYF.

In its sample, this clone was seen once. The chain joins TRBV11-2 to TRBJ1-2; weak D call: TRBD1 (5 bases). This CDR3 comprises 15 residues. Trimming cost V 0 bases and J 3 bases, with 11 bases left between them. The germline CDR1 and CDR2 sequences are SGHAT and FQNNGV. CDR3 region: CASSLDHTGYYGYTF. The CDR3 DNA reads TGTGCCAGCAGCTTAGATCATACAGGCTACTATGGCTACACCTTC. Together with reference TRBV11-2 and TRBJ1-2, the CDR3 gives the full variable domain: EAGVAQSPRYKIIEKRQSVAFWCNPISGHATLYWYQQILGQGPKLLIQFQNNGVVDDSQLPKDRFSAERLKGVDSTLKIQPAKLEDSAVYLCASSLDHTGYYGYTFGSGTRLTVV.

The gene calls are TRBV6-5 and TRBJ1-5; D possibly corresponds to TRBD1 (6 bases). Germline values: CDR1 MNHEY, CDR2 SVGAGI. V was clipped by 2 bases and J by 7 bases, with 9 bases between them. The CDR3 is 13 amino acids. The CDR3 loop reads CASSYGGGQPQHF. CDR3 coding DNA: TGTGCCAGCAGTTACGGGGGGGGCCAGCCCCAGCATTTT.

DNA for the CDR3: TGTGCCTGGAGTGTACCGAGTAGCGGGAGGCGGGTAACCGGGGAGCTGTTTTTT. This encodes CAWSVPSSGRRVTGELFF. The V call is TRBV30, the J call TRBJ2-2; 10 bases line up with TRBD2. The CDR3 contains 18 residues. CDR1 is GTSNPN, CDR2 SVGIG, per germline (reference sequence). With 0 bases clipped from V and 5 bases from J, the junction kept 12 bases outside the gene matches.

V usage is TRBV10-2 and J usage is TRBJ2-7, with 9 bases aligning to TRBD2. With 7 bases clipped from V and 2 bases from J, the junction kept 3 bases outside the gene matches. Germline assignment: CDR1 WSHSY and CDR2 SAAADI. The CDR3 extends over 13 amino acids. CDR3 coding DNA: TGCGCCAGCATGCCTAGCGGGACCTACGAGCAGTACTTC. Amino acid sequence: CASMPSGTYEQYF.

The rearrangement joins TRBV27 to TRBJ1-1; 7 bases line up with TRBD1. Trimming at V came to 4 bases and at J to 4 bases, leaving 6 bases not matched to a gene. This CDR3 is built from 14 residues. CDR1 and CDR2 from the germline V gene are MNHEY and SMNVEV (reference sequence). The CDR3 DNA reads as TGTGCCAGCAGTTCAATAACAGGGGTCACTGAAGCTTTCTTT. Translating it yields CASSSITGVTEAFF.

V and J are TRBV2 and TRBJ2-4; 12 bases map to TRBD2. Trimming removed 8 bases from V and 3 bases from J; junction bases left unmatched: 8. CDR3 length: 16 residues. Per the germline V gene, CDR1 is SNHLY and CDR2 is FYNNEI. CDR3 amino acids: CASGRLAGESKNIQYF. The CDR3 DNA reads TGTGCCAGCGGAAGACTAGCGGGAGAGAGCAAAAACATTCAGTACTTC.

The chain recombines TRBV11-2 with TRBJ1-5; D unclear. CDR3 length: 14 residues. Per germline, CDR1 SGHAT and CDR2 FQNNGV. V was clipped by 5 bases and J by 1 base, with 9 bases between them. Here the CDR3 DNA reads TGTGCCAGCAGCCCAGGCAACAGCAATCAGCCCCAGCATTTT. Translation gives CASSPGNSNQPQHF.

The chain recombines TRBV5-5 with TRBJ1-5; 7 positions agree with TRBD1. Germline assignment: CDR1 SGHKS and CDR2 YYEKEE (reference sequence). The CDR3 is 14 residues long. V dropped 0 bases and J dropped 7; count of bases not matched to a gene: 4. DNA for the CDR3: TGTGCCAGCAGCTTGGAACAGGGGAAACAGCCCCAGCATTTT. Translating it yields CASSLEQGKQPQHF. Filled out from reference TRBV5-5 and TRBJ1-5, the complete variable domain reads DAGVTQSPTHLIKTRGQQVTLRCSPISGHKSVSWYQQVLGQGPQFIFQYYEKEERGRGNFPDRFSARQFPNYSSELNVNALLLGDSALYLCASSLEQGKQPQHFGDGTRLSIL.

The rearrangement joins TRBV5-6 to TRBJ2-5; TRBD2 aligns across 7 bases. V trimming: 4 bases; J trimming: 5 bases; junction bases outside the gene matches: 8. This CDR3 spans 14 amino acids. Germline V gene sequence: CDR1 SGHDT, CDR2 YYEEEE. The CDR3 sequence: CASSLLVGGETQYF. The CDR3 DNA is TGTGCCAGCAGCCTCCTAGTCGGGGGGGAGACCCAGTACTTC.

V usage is TRBV30 and J usage is TRBJ1-1; D gene ambiguous. The germline CDR1 and CDR2 sequences are GTSNPN and SVGIG (reference sequence). V was cut by 3 bases and J by 0 bases, with 8 bases left in between. This CDR3 has 13 residues. CDR3 bases: TGTGCCTGGAGGCTTGGGCTGAACACTGAAGCTTTCTTT. Translating gives CAWRLGLNTEAFF.

This CDR3 is CSVEDGAGKGGYTF. As DNA, the CDR3 is TGCAGCGTTGAAGATGGAGCAGGGAAGGGTGGCTACACCTTC. The chain couples TRBV29-1 to TRBJ1-2; D might be TRBD1 (5 bases). Germline assignment: CDR1 SQVTM and CDR2 ANQGSEA. With 0 bases removed from V and 7 bases from J, the gap between germline ends came to 15 bases. The CDR3 totals 14 residues.

This chain joins TRBV13 and TRBJ2-2, with D possibly being TRBD2 (6 bases). Germline CDR1 is PRHDT and CDR2 is FYEKMQ (reference sequence). The CDR3 has 17 residues. Trimming cost V 0 bases and J 4 bases, with 15 bases left between them. CDR3 nucleotide sequence: TGTGCCAGCAGCTTAGGCCTTCTTCAGGGAGGCACCGGGGAGCTGTTTTTT. Protein: CASSLGLLQGGTGELFF.

This rearrangement joins TRBV5-1 to TRBJ2-2; D is unresolved. Per germline, CDR1 SGHRS and CDR2 YFSETQ. The V end lost 0 bases, the J end lost 2 bases, and 8 bases lay between the germline ends. The CDR3 extends over 15 amino acids. Here the CDR3 reads CASSLVVYNTGELFF. For the CDR3, the DNA is TGCGCCAGCAGCTTGGTAGTTTACAACACCGGGGAGCTGTTTTTT. Full variable domain (remainder filled in from reference TRBV5-1 and TRBJ2-2): KAGVTQTPRYLIKTRGQQVTLSCSPISGHRSVSWYQQTPGQGLQFLFEYFSETQRNKGNFPGRFSGRQFSNSRSEMNVSTLELGDSALYLCASSLVVYNTGELFFGEGSRLTVL.

The V and J genes are TRBV14 and TRBJ2-1; the match to TRBD1 covers 10 bases. The CDR3 is 18 amino acids. The V segment lost 1 base and the J segment 6 bases; nucleotides outside the gene matches: 12. In germline, CDR1 is SGHDN, CDR2 FVKESK. The CDR3 region is CASSQGDRGLSRINEQFF. The CDR3 nucleotides read TGTGCCAGCAGCCAAGGCGACAGGGGGCTAAGTAGAATCAATGAGCAGTTCTTC.

The rearrangement joins TRBV29-1 to TRBJ1-2; tentatively, D is TRBD1 (5 bases). Looked up from germline, CDR1 is SQVTM and CDR2 is ANQGSEA. The CDR3 runs 11 residues. The V and J ends lost 4 bases and 8 bases respectively, with 11 bases between them. CDR3 in amino acids: CSVGGVEGYTF. CDR3 bases: TGCAGCGTTGGGGGGGTTGAGGGCTACACCTTC. Using reference TRBV29-1 and TRBJ1-2 for the parts outside the CDR3, the full variable domain is SAVISQKPSRDICQRGTSLTIQCQVDSQVTMMFWYRQQPGQSLTLIATANQGSEATYESGFVIDKFPISRPNLTFSTLTVSNMSPEDSSIYLCSVGGVEGYTFGSGTRLTVV.

The chain links TRBV20-1 to TRBJ2-3; TRBD2 is a possible D gene (6 bases). The V end was cut by 3 bases, the J end by 2 bases, with 15 bases between. The V gene's germline CDR1 is DFQATT and CDR2 SNEGSKA (reference sequence). The CDR3 sequence is 15 residues long. The CDR3 spells CSASGQRGITDTQYF. CDR3 DNA sequence: TGCAGTGCTAGTGGGCAACGGGGGATCACAGATACGCAGTATTTT.

The chain uses TRBV28 and TRBJ2-2; a possible D gene is TRBD1 (5 bases). V shed 3 bases and J shed 6 bases, with 17 bases lying between them. The CDR3 spans 16 residues. The V gene's germline CDR1 is MDHEN and CDR2 SYDVKM. The CDR3 sequence: CASSFYIGASAGELFF. CDR3 sequence (DNA): TGTGCCAGCAGTTTCTATATAGGGGCCTCCGCCGGGGAGCTGTTTTTT.

This chain links TRBV11-2 with TRBJ2-7; the match to TRBD2 covers 12 bases. Germline V gene sequence: CDR1 SGHAT, CDR2 FQNNGV. Trimming removed 0 bases from V and 6 bases from J; junction bases left unmatched: 9. This CDR3 comprises 17 residues. This CDR3 is CASSLETSGRPLGEQYF. CDR3 bases: TGTGCCAGCAGCTTAGAAACTAGCGGGAGGCCCTTGGGCGAGCAGTACTTC.

The chain uses TRBV25-1 and TRBJ1-1; 7 nucleotides agree with TRBD1. The CDR3 runs to 18 residues. Trimming at V came to 2 bases and at J to 7 bases, leaving 19 bases not matched to a gene. Germline CDR1 and CDR2: MGHDK and SYGVNS. DNA for the CDR3: TGTGCCAGCAGTGAAATAGGGTTAACAGGGGAAACTGTCGGTGAAGCTTTCTTT. Translated, it gives CASSEIGLTGETVGEAFF.

V is TRBV5-5 and J is TRBJ2-7; 8 nucleotides match TRBD1. Looked up from germline, CDR1 is SGHKS and CDR2 is YYEKEE (reference sequence). Losses at the gene ends were 4 bases for V and 2 bases for J; bases not matched to a gene: 8. This CDR3 contains 15 residues. The CDR3 region is CASSIRTGTTYEQYF. The CDR3 coding sequence is TGTGCCAGCAGCATCCGGACAGGGACGACCTACGAGCAGTACTTC. Based on the CDR3 plus reference TRBV5-5 and TRBJ2-7, the full variable domain is DAGVTQSPTHLIKTRGQQVTLRCSPISGHKSVSWYQQVLGQGPQFIFQYYEKEERGRGNFPDRFSARQFPNYSSELNVNALLLGDSALYLCASSIRTGTTYEQYFGPGTRLTVT.

This chain connects TRBV6-5 to TRBJ2-3; D perhaps matches TRBD2 (6 bases). The CDR3 sequence is 15 residues long. The germline gives CDR1 MNHEY, CDR2 SVGAGI. V lost 6 bases to trimming and J lost 1 base, with 14 bases between them. CDR3 sequence: CASSRYTGGTDTQYF. CDR3 sequence (DNA): TGTGCCAGCAGCCGGTATACGGGGGGCACAGATACGCAGTATTTT.

Concerning this clone itself: A junction boundary mismatches the germline segment, possibly from a read error. In nucleotides, the CDR3 is TGTGCCAGCAGCCCCCGGGAGAGGAGGGATTTT. It is translated as CASSPRERRDF. The chain carries TRBV7-9 and TRBJ1-5; no clear D. Germline CDR1 SEHNR, CDR2 FQNEAQ (reference sequence). This CDR3 contains 11 residues. Full variable domain (rest looked up from reference TRBV7-9 and TRBJ1-5): DTGVSQNPRHKITKRGQNVTFRCDPISEHNRLYWYRQTLGQGPEFLTYFQNEAQLEKSRLLSDRFSAERPKGSFSTLEIQRTEQGDSAMYLCASSPRERRDFGDGTRLSIL.

The chain links TRBV5-6 to TRBJ2-7; tentative D call: TRBD2 (6 bases). The CDR3 is 13 residues long. Per the germline V gene, CDR1 is SGHDT and CDR2 is YYEEEE. Trimming stripped 2 bases from V and 7 bases from J, with 13 bases between. Here the CDR3 DNA reads TGTGCCAGCAGCTTACGGGACTCGGAGGAGCAGTACTTC. Translating gives CASSLRDSEEQYF.

The chain carries TRBV30 and TRBJ2-1; a weak D match, TRBD2 (6 bases). The CDR3 is 16 amino acids. Germline-derived CDR1 and CDR2 are GTSNPN and SVGIG (reference sequence). V lost 0 bases to trimming and J lost 1 base, with 13 bases between them. This CDR3 is CAWSVLGGNSYNEQFF. Written as DNA, the CDR3 is TGTGCCTGGAGTGTACTTGGGGGGAATTCCTACAATGAGCAGTTCTTC.

The chain recombines TRBV30 with TRBJ1-2; TRBD1 agrees at 7 bases. V was pared by 0 bases and J by 0 bases, with 4 bases of the junction left unmatched. The CDR3 is 15 amino acids. Germline V CDR1 and CDR2: GTSNPN, SVGIG (reference sequence). The CDR3 loop is CAWSVATGTNYGYTF. CDR3 bases: TGTGCCTGGAGTGTAGCGACAGGGACTAACTATGGCTACACCTTC.

This chain joins TRBV28 and TRBJ2-7; D might be TRBD1 (5 bases). The CDR3 is 14 amino acids. V lost 5 bases, J lost 2 bases, and 13 bases lay in between. Germline V gene lookup returns CDR1 MDHEN and CDR2 SYDVKM. The CDR3 DNA follows: TGTGCCAGCAGTCCCAGGGTGACTCCCTACGAGCAGTACTTC. This sequence encodes CASSPRVTPYEQYF.

The J gene is TRBJ2-1, the V gene TRBV9, with a tentative D call TRBD2 (6 bases). The CDR3 covers 13 residues. Trimming pared 4 bases from V and 8 bases from J, leaving 13 bases between. Germline V gives CDR1 SGDLS, CDR2 YYNGEE. CDR3 region: CASSKGLGYEQFF. The CDR3 DNA sequence: TGTGCCAGCAGCAAGGGACTCGGCTATGAGCAGTTCTTC.

The J gene is TRBJ1-5, the V gene TRBV5-1; D call uncertain. Trimming cost V 0 bases and J 2 bases, with 12 bases left between them. The CDR3 spans 16 residues. Germline CDR1 SGHRS, CDR2 YFSETQ. The CDR3 spells CASSLEPGWRNQPQHF. The CDR3 DNA reads as TGCGCCAGCAGCTTGGAACCTGGCTGGCGCAATCAGCCCCAGCATTTT. Combining the CDR3 with reference TRBV5-1 and TRBJ1-5 gives the whole variable domain KAGVTQTPRYLIKTRGQQVTLSCSPISGHRSVSWYQQTPGQGLQFLFEYFSETQRNKGNFPGRFSGRQFSNSRSEMNVSTLELGDSALYLCASSLEPGWRNQPQHFGDGTRLSIL.

The chain has TRBV25-1 and TRBJ2-2; 8 bases align to TRBD1. Germline V lookup: CDR1 MGHDK, CDR2 SYGVNS. V lost 4 bases, J lost 4 bases, and 11 bases stayed unmatched. The CDR3 sequence is 17 residues long. The CDR3, as DNA: TGTGCCAGCAGTGGTTTGGGGGCAGGGGGCGGCACCGGGGAGCTGTTTTTT. It specifies CASSGLGAGGGTGELFF.